The clone carrying this T cell receptor beta chain has only a few counts. Its matching antigen is unknown. The data were taken from a study of T cell responses to AZD1222 COVID-19 vaccine. Study-wide points: Researchers report vaccine-associated CD4 TCRs spanning spike, with dominance at 160-218 and 743-854. Donors were chiefly white British, with a greater number of females, and clonal diversity was perhaps underestimated. An increase in Spike-specific TCR breadth and depth was observed after two AZD1222 doses.

Data came from immunoSEQ multiplex PCR; TCRdb stores just in-frame clones and leaves some out. The sample consists of over 150,000 clones, about 90% of them appearing once. The germline gives CDR1 SGHNT, CDR2 YYREEE (reference sequence). The ends lost 4 bases at V and 6 bases at J; junction bases unmatched: 9. The CDR3 runs to 16 residues. This TCR was sampled from an adult in good health. This chain connects TRBV5-4 to TRBJ2-3, with 12 bases that match TRBD2. The sample in question was peripheral blood, obtained on day 0 of MenACWY control vaccination. CDR3 coding DNA: TGTGCCAGCAGCCCGGGTTGGACTAGCGGGATGGATACGCAGTATTTT. Amino acid sequence: CASSPGWTSGMDTQYF.